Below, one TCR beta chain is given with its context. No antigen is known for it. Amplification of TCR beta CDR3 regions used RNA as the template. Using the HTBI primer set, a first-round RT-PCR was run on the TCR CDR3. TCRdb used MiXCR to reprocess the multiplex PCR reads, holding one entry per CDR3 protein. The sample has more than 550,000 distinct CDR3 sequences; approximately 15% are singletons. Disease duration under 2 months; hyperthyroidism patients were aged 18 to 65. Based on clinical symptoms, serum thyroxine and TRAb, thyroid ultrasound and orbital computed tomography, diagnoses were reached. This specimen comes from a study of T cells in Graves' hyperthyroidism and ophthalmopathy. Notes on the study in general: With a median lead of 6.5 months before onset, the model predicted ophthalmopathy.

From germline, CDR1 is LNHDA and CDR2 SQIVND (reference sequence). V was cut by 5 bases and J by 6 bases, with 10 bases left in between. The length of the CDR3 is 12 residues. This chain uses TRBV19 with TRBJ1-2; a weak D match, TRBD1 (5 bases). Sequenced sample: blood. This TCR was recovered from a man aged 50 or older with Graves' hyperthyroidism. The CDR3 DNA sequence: TGTGCCAGTAGTCTGACAGCGGATGGCTACACCTTC. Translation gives CASSLTADGYTF.